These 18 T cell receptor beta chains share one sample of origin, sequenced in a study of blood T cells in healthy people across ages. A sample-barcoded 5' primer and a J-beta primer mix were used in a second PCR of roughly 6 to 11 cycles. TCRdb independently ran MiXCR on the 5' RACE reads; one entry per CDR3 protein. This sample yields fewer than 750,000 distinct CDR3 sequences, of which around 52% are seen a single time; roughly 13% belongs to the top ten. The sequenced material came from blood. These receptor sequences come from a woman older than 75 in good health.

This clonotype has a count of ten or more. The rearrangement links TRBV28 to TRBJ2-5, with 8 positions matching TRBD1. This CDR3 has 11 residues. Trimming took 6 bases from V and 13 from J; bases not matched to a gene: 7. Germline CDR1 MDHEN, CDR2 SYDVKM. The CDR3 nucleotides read TGTGCCAGCAGAACGGCAGGGGGCGCGTACTTC. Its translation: CASRTAGGAYF.

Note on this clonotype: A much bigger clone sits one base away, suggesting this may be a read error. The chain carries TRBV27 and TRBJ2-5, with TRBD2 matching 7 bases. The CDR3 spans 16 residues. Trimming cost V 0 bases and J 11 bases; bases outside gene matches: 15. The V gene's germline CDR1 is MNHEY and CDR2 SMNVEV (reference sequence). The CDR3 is CASSLSTAGVYNEQYF. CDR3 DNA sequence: TGTGCCAGCAGTTTATCGACGGCGGGAGTGTACAATGAGCAGTACTTC.

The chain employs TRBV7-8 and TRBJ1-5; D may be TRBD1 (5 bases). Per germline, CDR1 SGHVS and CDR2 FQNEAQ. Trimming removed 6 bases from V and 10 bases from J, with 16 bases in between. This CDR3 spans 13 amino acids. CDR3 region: CASRRRADRPQHF. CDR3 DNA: TGTGCCAGCAGACGCAGGGCCGATCGTCCCCAGCATTTT.

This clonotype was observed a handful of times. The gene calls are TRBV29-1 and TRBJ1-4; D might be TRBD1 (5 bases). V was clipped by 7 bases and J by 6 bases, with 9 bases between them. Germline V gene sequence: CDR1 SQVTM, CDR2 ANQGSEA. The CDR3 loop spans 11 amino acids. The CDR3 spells CSAGHYEKLFF. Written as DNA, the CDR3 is TGCAGCGCTGGACACTATGAAAAACTGTTTTTT. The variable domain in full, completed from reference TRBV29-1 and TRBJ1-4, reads SAVISQKPSRDICQRGTSLTIQCQVDSQVTMMFWYRQQPGQSLTLIATANQGSEATYESGFVIDKFPISRPNLTFSTLTVSNMSPEDSSIYLCSAGHYEKLFFGSGTQLSVL.

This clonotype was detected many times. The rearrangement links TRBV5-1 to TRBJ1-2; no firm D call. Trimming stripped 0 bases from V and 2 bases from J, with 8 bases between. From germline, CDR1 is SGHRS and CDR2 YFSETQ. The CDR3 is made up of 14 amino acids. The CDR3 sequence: CASSLGVSNYGYTF. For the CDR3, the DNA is TGCGCCAGCAGCTTGGGGGTCTCCAACTATGGCTACACCTTC.

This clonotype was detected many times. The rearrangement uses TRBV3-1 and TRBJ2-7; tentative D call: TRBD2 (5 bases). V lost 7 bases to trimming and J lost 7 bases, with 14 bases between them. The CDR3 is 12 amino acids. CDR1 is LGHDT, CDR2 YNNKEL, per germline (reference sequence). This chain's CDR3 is CASTTPRGEQYF. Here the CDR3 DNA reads TGTGCCAGCACCACCCCACGAGGGGAGCAGTACTTC.

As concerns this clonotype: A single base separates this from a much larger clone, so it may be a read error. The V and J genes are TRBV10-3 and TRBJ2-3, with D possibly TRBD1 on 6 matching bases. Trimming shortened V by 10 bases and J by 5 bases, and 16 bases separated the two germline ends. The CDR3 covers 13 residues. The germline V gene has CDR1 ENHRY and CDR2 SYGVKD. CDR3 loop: CASKVKGEDTQYF. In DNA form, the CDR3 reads TGTGCCAGCAAAGTCAAGGGGGAAGATACGCAGTATTTT.

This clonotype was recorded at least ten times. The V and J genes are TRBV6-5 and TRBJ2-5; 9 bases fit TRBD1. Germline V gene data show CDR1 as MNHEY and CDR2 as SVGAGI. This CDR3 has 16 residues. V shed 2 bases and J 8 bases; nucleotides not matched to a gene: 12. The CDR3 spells CASSYAPNRGLATQYF. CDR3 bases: TGTGCCAGCAGTTACGCGCCCAACAGGGGGCTGGCTACCCAGTACTTC.

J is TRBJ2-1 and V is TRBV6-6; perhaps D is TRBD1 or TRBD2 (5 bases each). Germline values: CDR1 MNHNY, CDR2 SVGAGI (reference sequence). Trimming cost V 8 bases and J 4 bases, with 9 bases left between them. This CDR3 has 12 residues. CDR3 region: CASHEGYNEQFF. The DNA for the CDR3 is TGTGCCAGCCATGAGGGGTACAATGAGCAGTTCTTC.

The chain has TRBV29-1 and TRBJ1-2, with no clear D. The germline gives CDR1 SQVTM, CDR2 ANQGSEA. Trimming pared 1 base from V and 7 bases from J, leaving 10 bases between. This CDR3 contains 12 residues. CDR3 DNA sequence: TGCAGCGTTGAAGCCCCCCCTATTGGCTACACCTTC. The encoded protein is CSVEAPPIGYTF.

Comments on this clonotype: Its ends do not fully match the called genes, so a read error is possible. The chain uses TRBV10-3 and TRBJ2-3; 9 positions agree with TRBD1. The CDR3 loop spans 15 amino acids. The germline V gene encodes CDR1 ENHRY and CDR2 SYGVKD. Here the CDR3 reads CAIGEPRQGGDTQYF. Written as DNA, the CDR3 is TGTGCCATCGGTGAGCCAAGACAGGGGGGAGATACGCAGTATTTT.

The CDR3 loop is CASRAHGAGNQPQHF. CDR3 nucleotides: TGTGCCAGCAGAGCACACGGGGCAGGCAATCAGCCCCAGCATTTT. The chain employs TRBV25-1 and TRBJ1-5; possible D gene TRBD1, 5 bases. From germline, CDR1 is MGHDK and CDR2 SYGVNS. V was clipped by 6 bases and J by 2 bases, with 14 bases between them. The CDR3 sequence is 15 residues long. Complete variable domain (other parts from reference TRBV25-1 and TRBJ1-5): EADIYQTPRYLVIGTGKKITLECSQTMGHDKMYWYQQDPGMELHLIHYSYGVNSTEKGDLSSESTVSRIRTEHFPLTLESARPSHTSQYLCASRAHGAGNQPQHFGDGTRLSIL.

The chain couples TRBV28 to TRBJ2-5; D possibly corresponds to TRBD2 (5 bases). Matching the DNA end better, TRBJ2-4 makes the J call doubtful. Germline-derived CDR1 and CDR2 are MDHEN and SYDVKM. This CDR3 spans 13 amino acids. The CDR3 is CASSGREKNIQYF. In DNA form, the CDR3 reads TGTGCCAGCAGTGGAAGGGAGAAAAACATTCAGTACTTC.

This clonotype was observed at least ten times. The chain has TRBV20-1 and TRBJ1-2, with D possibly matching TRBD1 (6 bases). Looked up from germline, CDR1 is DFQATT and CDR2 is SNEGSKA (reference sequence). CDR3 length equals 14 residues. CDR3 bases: TGCCTCCCCGACCGGGACATAGGTGACTATGGCTACACCTTC. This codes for CLPDRDIGDYGYTF.

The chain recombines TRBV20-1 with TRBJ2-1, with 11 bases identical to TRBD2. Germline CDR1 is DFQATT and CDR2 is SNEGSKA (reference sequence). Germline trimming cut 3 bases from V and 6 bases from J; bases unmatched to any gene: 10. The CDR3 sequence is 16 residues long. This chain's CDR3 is CSASLVAGGPGNEQFF. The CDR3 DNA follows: TGCAGTGCTAGCTTGGTAGCGGGAGGGCCGGGCAATGAGCAGTTCTTC.

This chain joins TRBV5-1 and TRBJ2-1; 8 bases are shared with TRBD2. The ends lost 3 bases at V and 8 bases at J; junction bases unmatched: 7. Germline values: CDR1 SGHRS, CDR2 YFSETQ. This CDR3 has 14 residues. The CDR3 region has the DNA TGCGCCAGCAGCTATCCAGGGCGGGGGGATGAGCAGTTCTTC. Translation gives CASSYPGRGDEQFF.

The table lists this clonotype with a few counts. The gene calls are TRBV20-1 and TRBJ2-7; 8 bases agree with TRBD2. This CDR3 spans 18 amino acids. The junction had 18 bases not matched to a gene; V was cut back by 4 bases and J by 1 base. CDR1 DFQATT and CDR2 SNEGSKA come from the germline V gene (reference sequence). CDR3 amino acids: CSANPVPLTAGVSYEQYF. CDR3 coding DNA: TGCAGTGCTAATCCCGTGCCTTTGACAGCGGGAGTATCCTACGAGCAGTACTTC.

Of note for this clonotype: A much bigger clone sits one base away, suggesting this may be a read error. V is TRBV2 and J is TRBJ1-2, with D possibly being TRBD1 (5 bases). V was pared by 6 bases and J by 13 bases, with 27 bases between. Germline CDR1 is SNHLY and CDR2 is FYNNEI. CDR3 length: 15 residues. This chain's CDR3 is CASRPGAPMGDSGTF. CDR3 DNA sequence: TGTGCCAGCAGACCCGGGGCCCCCATGGGAGACTCGGGCACCTTC.